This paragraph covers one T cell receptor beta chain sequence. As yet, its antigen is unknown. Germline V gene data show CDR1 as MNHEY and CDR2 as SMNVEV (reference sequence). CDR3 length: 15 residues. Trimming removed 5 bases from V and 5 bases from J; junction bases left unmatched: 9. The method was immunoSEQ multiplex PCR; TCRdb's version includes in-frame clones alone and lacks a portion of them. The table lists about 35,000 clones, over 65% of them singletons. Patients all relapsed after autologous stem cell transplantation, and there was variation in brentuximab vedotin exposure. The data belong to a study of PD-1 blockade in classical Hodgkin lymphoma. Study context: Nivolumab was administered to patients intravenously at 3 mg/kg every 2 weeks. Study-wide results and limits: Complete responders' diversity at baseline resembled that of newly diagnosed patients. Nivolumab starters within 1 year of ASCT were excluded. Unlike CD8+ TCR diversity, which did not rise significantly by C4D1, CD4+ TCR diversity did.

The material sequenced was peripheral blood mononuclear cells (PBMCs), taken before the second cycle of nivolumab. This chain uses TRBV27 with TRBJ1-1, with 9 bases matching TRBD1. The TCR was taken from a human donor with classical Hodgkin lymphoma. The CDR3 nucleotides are TGTGCCAGCAGTACTCGGACAGGGGCGAGGACTGAAGCTTTCTTT. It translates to CASSTRTGARTEAFF.